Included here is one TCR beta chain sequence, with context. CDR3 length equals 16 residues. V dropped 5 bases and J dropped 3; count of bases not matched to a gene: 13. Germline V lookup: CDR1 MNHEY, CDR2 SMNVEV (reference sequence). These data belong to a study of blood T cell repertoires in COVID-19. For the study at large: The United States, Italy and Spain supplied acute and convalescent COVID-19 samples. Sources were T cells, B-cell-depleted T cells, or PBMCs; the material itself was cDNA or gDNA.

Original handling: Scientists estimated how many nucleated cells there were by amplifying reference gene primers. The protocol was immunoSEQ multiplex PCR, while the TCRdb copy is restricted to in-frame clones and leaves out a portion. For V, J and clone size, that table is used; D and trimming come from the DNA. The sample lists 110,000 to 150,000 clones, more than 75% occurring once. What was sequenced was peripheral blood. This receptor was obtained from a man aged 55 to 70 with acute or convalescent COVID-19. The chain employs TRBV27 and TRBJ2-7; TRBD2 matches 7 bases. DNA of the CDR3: TGTGCCAGCAGTGCGCGGGGGATCTCGGCTTTCTACGAGCAGTACTTC. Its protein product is CASSARGISAFYEQYF.